This TCR beta chain was sequenced for a study of blood T cells in healthy people across ages. The CDR3 has 15 amino acids. CDR1 is SGDLS and CDR2 is YYNGEE in the germline V gene. With 4 bases clipped from V and 7 bases from J, the junction kept 10 bases outside the gene matches. With a J-beta primer mix and a sample-barcoded 5' primer, a second PCR ran roughly 6 to 11 cycles. TCRdb processed the 5' RACE reads anew with MiXCR; each CDR3 protein has one entry. The table lists around 1.5 million distinct CDR3 sequences, roughly 40% of them singletons. The chain couples TRBV9 to TRBJ2-1; 8 bases are a match to TRBD1. The receptor was derived from a woman aged 18 to 35 in good health. The specimen was blood. The CDR3 protein is CASSPWTGSWNEQFF. The DNA of the CDR3 is TGTGCCAGCAGCCCCTGGACAGGGTCGTGGAATGAGCAGTTCTTC. Full variable domain (missing parts from reference TRBV9 and TRBJ2-1): DSGVTQTPKHLITATGQRVTLRCSPRSGDLSVYWYQQSLDQGLQFLIQYYNGEERAKGNILERFSAQQFPDLHSELNLSSLELGDSALYFCASSPWTGSWNEQFFGPGTRLTVL.